Below are 19 T cell receptor beta chains sequenced from a single sample in a study of shared clonotypes between healthy human individuals. Using immunoSEQ multiplex PCR, the repertoire was profiled, and TCRdb retains in-frame clones only, with some absent. The table has roughly 2.4 million clones, under 97% seen once. Sequenced: naive CD4+ T cells sorted from blood. Subset indicated: CD45RA+ positively selected. The source is a man younger than 35 in good health.

The chain has TRBV4-1 and TRBJ2-6; weak D call: TRBD2 (5 bases). CDR3 length: 17 residues. Deletions cut 2 bases from V and 0 bases from J, with 11 bases between. CDR1 and CDR2 from the germline V gene are MGHRA and YSYEKL. The CDR3: CASSQSEASSGANVLTF. The CDR3 DNA follows: TGCGCCAGCAGCCAATCGGAGGCTTCCTCTGGGGCCAACGTCCTGACTTTC.

This rearrangement joins TRBV6-1 to TRBJ2-7; 10 nucleotides align to TRBD1. Germline trimming cut 5 bases from V and 5 bases from J; bases unmatched to any gene: 9. CDR3 length: 15 amino acids. CDR1 MNHNS and CDR2 SASEGT come from the germline V gene. The CDR3 region is CASSSGDRGGNEQYF. The CDR3 nucleotides are TGTGCCAGCAGTTCGGGGGACAGGGGTGGAAACGAGCAGTACTTC.

The chain employs TRBV30 and TRBJ1-5; no definite D call. V was trimmed by 2 bases and J by 0 bases, leaving 14 bases between them. In germline, CDR1 is GTSNPN, CDR2 SVGIG (reference sequence). This CDR3 comprises 16 residues. The CDR3, as DNA: TGTGCCTGGAGTTCCCCCGGGCAGTATAGCAATCAGCCCCAGCATTTT. Residues: CAWSSPGQYSNQPQHF.

J is TRBJ1-1 and V is TRBV28; a weak D match, TRBD1 (5 bases). Looked up from germline, CDR1 is MDHEN and CDR2 is SYDVKM. The CDR3 totals 13 residues. V lost 6 bases to trimming and J lost 1 base, with 9 bases between them. The CDR3 is CASRPGKNTEAFF. The CDR3 DNA follows: TGTGCCAGCAGACCAGGGAAGAACACTGAAGCTTTCTTT.

This chain links TRBV18 with TRBJ2-3, with 15 bases that match TRBD2. Trimming removed 4 bases from V and 5 bases from J; junction bases left unmatched: 4. The CDR3 extends over 16 amino acids. CDR1 and CDR2 from the germline V gene are KGHSH and LQKENI. This CDR3 reads CASSRKGLAGGDTQYF. CDR3 coding DNA: TGTGCCAGCTCACGAAAGGGACTAGCGGGAGGAGATACGCAGTATTTT.

This rearrangement joins TRBV30 to TRBJ2-4; the match to TRBD2 covers 8 bases. In germline, CDR1 is GTSNPN, CDR2 SVGIG (reference sequence). CDR3 length: 16 residues. J gave up 0 bases and V 2 bases, and 6 bases lay outside the gene matches. The CDR3 DNA reads as TGTGCCTGGAGTCCCCGGGGGGGGTTAGCCAAAAACATTCAGTACTTC. Protein product: CAWSPRGGLAKNIQYF.

This chain connects TRBV30 to TRBJ2-7, with no clear D. The germline V gene has CDR1 GTSNPN and CDR2 SVGIG (reference sequence). The CDR3 extends over 13 amino acids. V lost 0 bases and J lost 1, with 7 bases in between. DNA of the CDR3: TGTGCCTGGAGTGTGCGGCTATCCTACGAGCAGTACTTC. This translates into CAWSVRLSYEQYF.

This chain links TRBV29-1 with TRBJ1-2; 7 nucleotides line up with TRBD1. Germline V gene sequence: CDR1 SQVTM, CDR2 ANQGSEA. The ends lost 3 bases at V and 2 bases at J; junction bases unmatched: 18. The CDR3 spans 18 residues. The CDR3, as DNA: TGCAGCGTTGAGCGGCGACAGGGTGGTGCTGCGGGAAACTATGGCTACACCTTC. Translated, it gives CSVERRQGGAAGNYGYTF.

The J gene is TRBJ1-1, the V gene TRBV10-3; D unclear. The length of the CDR3 is 14 residues. Per the germline V gene, CDR1 is ENHRY and CDR2 is SYGVKD. Trimming took 9 bases from V and 0 from J, leaving 14 bases between them. The CDR3 DNA reads TGTGCCATTAAAGAAGTGAGTATGAACACTGAAGCTTTCTTT. Translation gives CAIKEVSMNTEAFF.

The chain combines TRBV18 with TRBJ2-7; D is uncertain. Trimming stripped 2 bases from V and 6 bases from J, with 11 bases between. Germline-derived CDR1 and CDR2 are KGHSH and LQKENI. This CDR3 spans 13 amino acids. Written as DNA, the CDR3 is TGTGCCAGCTCACCAAATCAGCGTGGCGAGCAGTACTTC. Translating it yields CASSPNQRGEQYF.

The chain has TRBV28 and TRBJ2-3; the D is unclear. CDR1 is MDHEN, CDR2 SYDVKM, per germline. This CDR3 spans 11 amino acids. Trimming left V 6 bases short and J 10 bases short, with 11 bases between. CDR3 DNA: TGTGCCAGCAGCCATTTTGCAGCGCAGTATTTT. This translates into CASSHFAAQYF.

This chain connects TRBV27 to TRBJ1-5; D ambiguous. V dropped 6 bases and J dropped 0 bases, with 6 bases sitting between them. This CDR3 has 13 amino acids. Germline V gives CDR1 MNHEY, CDR2 SMNVEV (reference sequence). The CDR3 DNA reads TGTGCCAGCAGCCCTTCTAGCAATCAGCCCCAGCATTTT. Encoded protein: CASSPSSNQPQHF.

The V call is TRBV7-9, the J call TRBJ1-2; D unresolved. The length of the CDR3 is 13 residues. V lost 5 bases and J lost 3, with 10 bases in between. In germline, CDR1 is SEHNR, CDR2 FQNEAQ (reference sequence). The CDR3 protein is CASSLEWDYGYTF. Written as DNA, the CDR3 is TGTGCCAGCAGCCTAGAGTGGGACTATGGCTACACCTTC.

The V and J genes are TRBV18 and TRBJ2-7, with TRBD1 matching over 9 bases. The length of the CDR3 is 17 residues. Germline loops: CDR1 KGHSH, CDR2 LQKENI. With V trimmed by 8 bases and J by 5 bases, 19 bases remained unmatched. In DNA form, the CDR3 reads TGTGCCAGCGCCTCCCTTTCCTCCTCGGGACAGGGCAACGAGCAGTACTTC. Encoded protein: CASASLSSSGQGNEQYF. Full variable domain (remainder filled in from reference TRBV18 and TRBJ2-7): NAGVMQNPRHLVRRRGQEARLRCSPMKGHSHVYWYRQLPEEGLKFMVYLQKENIIDESGMPKERFSAEFPKEGPSILRIQQVVRGDSAAYFCASASLSSSGQGNEQYFGPGTRLTVT.

The chain links TRBV27 to TRBJ2-2; D remains unclear. Germline V gives CDR1 MNHEY, CDR2 SMNVEV (reference sequence). This CDR3 region has 13 residues. The V gene lost 9 bases and the J gene lost 0 bases, with 8 bases spanning the gap. The CDR3 region has the DNA TGTGCCAGTAGAGACACGAACACCGGGGAGCTGTTTTTT. Encoded protein: CASRDTNTGELFF.

Remarks on this clone: The same CDR3 arises from other DNA sequences in this sample as well. V is TRBV6-5 and J is TRBJ1-4; 11 nucleotides align to TRBD1. CDR1 and CDR2 (germline): MNHEY, SVGAGI. The CDR3 totals 14 residues. The V segment lost 5 bases and the J segment 8 bases; nucleotides outside the gene matches: 4. This CDR3 reads CASSRTGGREKLFF. CDR3 nucleotides: TGTGCCAGCAGTAGGACAGGGGGCAGGGAAAAACTGTTTTTT.

The V and J genes are TRBV18 and TRBJ1-3; D gene uncertain. The CDR3 runs 14 residues. Germline lookup yields CDR1 KGHSH and CDR2 LQKENI. V was trimmed by 3 bases and J by 7 bases, leaving 13 bases between them. CDR3 loop: CASSPPSAGNTIYF. The DNA of the CDR3 is TGTGCCAGCTCACCCCCCTCCGCGGGCAACACCATATATTTT.

The CDR3 spells CASSPGGSAGETQYF. The CDR3 nucleotides are TGTGCCAGCAGCCCGGGGGGGTCGGCCGGGGAGACCCAGTACTTC. The J gene is TRBJ2-5, the V gene TRBV7-6, with TRBD2 identical over 8 bases. The germline V gene has CDR1 SGHVS and CDR2 FNYEAQ. The CDR3 runs 15 residues. V dropped 5 bases and J dropped 5; count of bases not matched to a gene: 10.

The gene calls are TRBV28 and TRBJ2-5; D is unclear. V was trimmed by 2 bases and J by 1 base, leaving 14 bases between them. The CDR3 length is 16 residues. Germline assignment: CDR1 MDHEN and CDR2 SYDVKM. The chain's CDR3 is CASSLRVWMGQETQYF. CDR3 DNA: TGTGCCAGCAGTTTAAGGGTCTGGATGGGCCAAGAGACCCAGTACTTC.